This paragraph reports one T cell receptor (beta chain). Its matching antigen is unknown. These data come from a study of cytomegalovirus exposure and HLA in healthy donors. In the study overall: The 90 to 150 validation repertoires, a later analysis reported, used the same platform as the roughly 710 first-cohort repertoires. Study-wide points: There were some public TCRs occurring in many donors, but most TCR sequences were rare. Cytomegalovirus association was listed for roughly 160 TCR beta chains.

TCRdb's copy holds only in-frame clones and misses some; the assay was immunoSEQ multiplex PCR. This table has 150,000 to 200,000 clones, around 86% appearing once. J was trimmed by 2 bases and V by 4 bases; bases with no gene match: 4. Germline V gene lookup returns CDR1 MNHEY and CDR2 SVGAGI. This CDR3 has 14 amino acids. An approximately 120-subject validation cohort, separate from the approximately 690-subject first cohort, supplied the donors. This chain uses TRBV6-5 with TRBJ1-2, with 7 bases lining up with TRBD1. The TCR was taken from a young woman in good health and CMV-seronegative. Sequencing used PBMCs. CDR3 protein: CASSSPTGNYGYTF. The DNA for the CDR3 is TGTGCCAGCAGTTCCCCGACAGGGAACTATGGCTACACCTTC.